This T cell receptor beta chain was profiled in a study of glioma-infiltrating T cells after dendritic cell vaccination. This CDR3 region has 14 residues. The germline V gene encodes CDR1 SGHDT and CDR2 YYEEEE. V lost 5 bases and J 0 bases, leaving 12 bases between the germline ends. Fresh-frozen tumor tissue and more than two years of survival data were available for all. PBMC sampling occurred before vaccination, two weeks after the third dose, and at progression. The immunoSEQ assay amplified TCRB CDR3 from up to roughly 2 ug DNA. The PCR used 60 V beta and 13 J beta primers. The data were produced by immunoSEQ multiplex PCR, yet TCRdb's version contains in-frame clones alone and is incomplete. The table records 93,000 or so clones, about four fifths of them present only once.

The sample consisted of blood, taken before dendritic cell vaccination. The TCR sequence derives from a human donor with glioblastoma. The chain links TRBV5-6 to TRBJ2-7; D gene ambiguous. CDR3 region: CASSPQVSSYEQYF. Written as DNA, the CDR3 is TGTGCCAGCAGTCCGCAGGTTAGCTCCTACGAGCAGTACTTC.